This T cell receptor beta chain was captured by sequencing in a study of blood T cell repertoires in COVID-19. Study background: Acute and convalescent COVID-19 specimens originated in the United States, Italy and Spain. T cells, B-cell-depleted T cells, or PBMCs provided the cDNA or gDNA that served as material.

The CDR3 consists of 14 residues. Germline CDR1 and CDR2: SGHTA and FQGNSA. Losses at the gene ends were 4 bases for V and 3 bases for J; bases not matched to a gene: 5. The table lists this clone with a few counts. In the same sample, other DNA sequences code for this CDR3. Source study methods: Reference gene primer amplification in the assay estimated nucleated cell counts. The protocol was immunoSEQ multiplex PCR, while the TCRdb copy is restricted to in-frame clones and leaves out a portion. D and trimming were read from the DNA, whereas the V and J calls and clone size are those reported in that table. The table shows approximately 280,000 clones, with more than 75% occurring only once.

V and J are TRBV7-2 and TRBJ2-7; the match to TRBD1 covers 8 bases. The receptor's source is a woman aged 30 to 39 who had recovered from COVID-19. The specimen was peripheral blood. For the CDR3, the DNA is TGTGCCAGCAGCTCCGGGACAGGATACTACGAGCAGTACTTC. Translation: CASSSGTGYYEQYF.